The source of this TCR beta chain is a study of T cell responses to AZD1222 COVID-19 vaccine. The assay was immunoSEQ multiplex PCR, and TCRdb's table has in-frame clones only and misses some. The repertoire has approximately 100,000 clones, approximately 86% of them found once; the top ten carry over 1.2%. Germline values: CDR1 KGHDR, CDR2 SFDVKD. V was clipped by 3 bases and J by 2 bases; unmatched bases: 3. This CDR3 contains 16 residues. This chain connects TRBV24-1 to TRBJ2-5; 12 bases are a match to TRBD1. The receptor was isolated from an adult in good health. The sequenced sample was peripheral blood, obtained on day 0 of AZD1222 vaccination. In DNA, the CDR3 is TGTGCCACCAGTGATCCGGGACAGGGGGCTCAAGAGACCCAGTACTTC. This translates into CATSDPGQGAQETQYF.